The 26 T cell receptor beta chains in this list originate from one sample, sequenced in a study of blood T cell repertoires in COVID-19. Some clones are missing from TCRdb's copy, which holds only in-frame ones; the method was immunoSEQ multiplex PCR. The repertoire holds about 150,000 clones, with roughly 80% as singletons. Material for sequencing was peripheral blood. The receptor source for this set is a human donor in a cohort sampled during active COVID-19.

The rearrangement joins TRBV10-3 to TRBJ1-2; 10 nucleotides agree with TRBD1. V was clipped by 7 bases and J by 1 base; unmatched bases: 3. The CDR3 sequence is 14 residues long. Germline lookup yields CDR1 ENHRY and CDR2 SYGVKD. The CDR3 DNA reads TGTGCCATCAAGGGACAGGGGCTTAACTATGGCTACACCTTC. It encodes CAIKGQGLNYGYTF.

This chain links TRBV27 with TRBJ2-2; 9 positions agree with TRBD1. V gave up 7 bases and J gave up 1 base; unmatched junction bases: 10. This CDR3 is built from 17 residues. Germline-derived CDR1 and CDR2 are MNHEY and SMNVEV (reference sequence). CDR3 sequence (DNA): TGTGCCAGCACCCTACGACCGGGACAGGGGAACACCGGGGAGCTGTTTTTT. Protein product: CASTLRPGQGNTGELFF.

The J gene is TRBJ2-4, the V gene TRBV7-2; D is unresolved. Trimming took off 1 base at V and 11 bases at J, with 9 bases between the two ends. This CDR3 region has 12 residues. Germline V gene sequence: CDR1 SGHTA, CDR2 FQGNSA. In DNA form, the CDR3 reads TGTGCCAGCAGCTTAGACGCCAGTCTTCAGTACTTC. This gives the protein CASSLDASLQYF.

The CDR3: CASSLAGQNYGYTF. The CDR3 DNA is TGTGCCAGCAGCTTAGCCGGACAGAACTATGGCTACACCTTC. V usage is TRBV7-9 and J usage is TRBJ1-2; a possible D gene is TRBD1 (6 bases). Trimming stripped 0 bases from V and 2 bases from J, with 7 bases between. Germline CDR1 SEHNR, CDR2 FQNEAQ (reference sequence). The CDR3 is 14 residues long.

V and J are TRBV11-3 and TRBJ2-1; weak D call: TRBD2 (6 bases). The germline V gene encodes CDR1 SGHNT and CDR2 YENEEA. This CDR3 contains 14 residues. Trimming cost V 3 bases and J 7 bases, with 13 bases left between them. For the CDR3, the DNA is TGTGCCAGCAGCTTGGGGGGAAGGGCGAATGAGCAGTTCTTC. Amino acids: CASSLGGRANEQFF.

The chain joins TRBV6-5 to TRBJ1-1, with D unresolved. From germline, CDR1 is MNHEY and CDR2 SVGAGI. CDR3 length: 14 amino acids. Trimming shortened V by 6 bases and J by 3 bases, and 14 bases separated the two germline ends. The DNA for the CDR3 is TGTGCCAGCAGACCCAATCGAGGCGACACTGAAGCTTTCTTT. This codes for CASRPNRGDTEAFF.

The chain joins TRBV7-2 to TRBJ1-2; the D is unclear. The germline CDR1 and CDR2 sequences are SGHTA and FQGNSA. The CDR3 contains 13 residues. Trimming cost V 0 bases and J 7 bases, with 9 bases left between them. The CDR3 here is CASSLAAGFGYTF. CDR3 nucleotides: TGTGCCAGCAGCTTAGCTGCGGGCTTTGGCTACACCTTC. Supplemented by reference TRBV7-2 and TRBJ1-2, the full variable domain reads GAGVSQSPSNKVTEKGKDVELRCDPISGHTALYWYRQSLGQGLEFLIYFQGNSAPDKSGLPSDRFSAERTGGSVSTLTIQRTQQEDSAVYLCASSLAAGFGYTFGSGTRLTVV.

This clone has only one observation. The chain joins TRBV27 to TRBJ2-3; D possibly corresponds to TRBD2 (5 bases). CDR3 length equals 11 residues. Trimming removed 3 bases at V and 10 bases at J, with 8 bases between. Per the germline V gene, CDR1 is MNHEY and CDR2 is SMNVEV (reference sequence). The CDR3 protein is CASSFSGAQYF. The CDR3 nucleotides are TGTGCCAGCAGTTTCAGCGGTGCGCAGTATTTT.

The chain recombines TRBV4-1 with TRBJ2-1; the match to TRBD1 covers 9 bases. This CDR3 contains 16 residues. Per the germline V gene, CDR1 is MGHRA and CDR2 is YSYEKL. V was clipped by 0 bases and J by 8 bases; unmatched bases: 8. CDR3 in DNA: TGCGCCAGCAGCCAAGATGGGAGACAGGGGGACTATGAGCAGTTCTTC. This translates into CASSQDGRQGDYEQFF.

This chain uses TRBV4-3 with TRBJ2-3; 8 bases agree with TRBD2. Per the germline V gene, CDR1 is LGHNA and CDR2 is YSLEER. CDR3 length equals 17 residues. The V gene end was trimmed by 2 bases and the J gene end by 2 bases; junction bases not matched to a gene: 9. The CDR3 here is CASSQRDRTSITDTQYF. CDR3 DNA: TGCGCCAGCAGCCAAAGAGATAGGACTAGCATCACAGATACGCAGTATTTT.

The gene calls are TRBV7-2 and TRBJ1-2, with a weak D call TRBD1 (6 bases). The V end was cut by 4 bases, the J end by 0 bases, with 18 bases between. Germline V gene sequence: CDR1 SGHTA, CDR2 FQGNSA. The CDR3 totals 17 residues. CDR3 DNA sequence: TGTGCCAGCAGCTCCACCGGGACAATGACTACTAACTATGGCTACACCTTC. This codes for CASSSTGTMTTNYGYTF.

V usage is TRBV11-1 and J usage is TRBJ2-7; TRBD1 matches at 9 bases. This CDR3 is 15 amino acids long. Looked up from germline, CDR1 is SGHAT and CDR2 is FQDESV (reference sequence). The V gene end was trimmed by 1 base and the J gene end by 3 bases; junction bases not matched to a gene: 4. The CDR3 bases are TGTGCCAGCAGCTTAGAGGGGACAGGGATCTACGAGCAGTACTTC. This codes for CASSLEGTGIYEQYF.

J is TRBJ1-2 and V is TRBV9, with a weak D call TRBD1 (6 bases). CDR1 and CDR2 (germline): SGDLS, YYNGEE. With 0 bases removed from V and 4 bases from J, the gap between germline ends came to 13 bases. The CDR3 covers 15 residues. CDR3 sequence reads: CASSVVAGQLYGYTF. The CDR3 nucleotides read TGTGCCAGCAGCGTAGTAGCCGGACAGCTCTATGGCTACACCTTC.

V gene TRBV4-3 combines with J gene TRBJ1-2; D gene unclear. The CDR3 extends over 15 amino acids. V lost 2 bases and J 4 bases, leaving 14 bases between the germline ends. In germline, CDR1 is LGHNA, CDR2 YSLEER. The DNA for the CDR3 is TGCGCCAGCAGCCAAAGTTCAGGAGGACGCTATGGCTACACCTTC. Amino acids: CASSQSSGGRYGYTF.

The chain couples TRBV19 to TRBJ2-1, with 8 bases identical to TRBD2. The junction had 14 bases not matched to a gene; V was cut back by 6 bases and J by 4 bases. The CDR3 is 17 residues long. Germline assignment: CDR1 LNHDA and CDR2 SQIVND (reference sequence). The CDR3 sequence: CASRPLPGSGGYNEQFF. The CDR3 DNA is TGTGCCAGTAGACCTCTCCCGGGGAGCGGGGGATACAATGAGCAGTTCTTC.

The CDR3 bases are TGCGCCAGCAGCTTGGAGGGGACAGGGGCCGGCTACACCTTC. It codes for CASSLEGTGAGYTF. The chain links TRBV5-1 to TRBJ1-2; 10 bases align to TRBD1. V lost 0 bases to trimming and J lost 8 bases; unmatched junction nucleotides: 4. The V gene's germline CDR1 is SGHRS and CDR2 YFSETQ. The CDR3 length is 14 residues.

This clone was counted once. The genes are TRBV7-2 and TRBJ2-3; 8 bases agree with TRBD2. This CDR3 is 15 amino acids long. Germline V gene sequence: CDR1 SGHTA, CDR2 FQGNSA. After removal of 6 bases from V and 4 bases from J, the junction contained 9 bases not matched to a gene. The CDR3 sequence is CASRSTGTSADTQYF. DNA for the CDR3: TGTGCCAGCAGGTCCACCGGGACTAGTGCAGATACGCAGTATTTT.

The V call is TRBV3-1 (or the pseudogene TRBV3-2), the J call TRBJ2-1; D call uncertain. The germline CDR1 and CDR2 sequences are LGHDT and YNNKEL (reference sequence). This CDR3 has 16 amino acids. Trimming removed 2 bases at V and 6 bases at J, with 17 bases between. The CDR3 loop reads CASSQSTTPPLNEQFF. DNA of the CDR3: TGTGCCAGCAGCCAAAGCACTACCCCCCCTCTCAATGAGCAGTTCTTC.

The chain has TRBV19 and TRBJ1-5; TRBD1 aligns across 7 bases. The junction had 9 bases not matched to a gene; V was cut back by 6 bases and J by 1 base. This CDR3 comprises 16 residues. The germline V gene has CDR1 LNHDA and CDR2 SQIVND (reference sequence). The CDR3 region is CASRGLQGISNQPQHF. CDR3 coding DNA: TGTGCCAGTAGAGGATTACAGGGGATAAGCAATCAGCCCCAGCATTTT.

This chain uses TRBV7-3 with TRBJ1-4; no clear D. The CDR3 length is 14 residues. V was pared by 5 bases and J by 13 bases, with 20 bases between. The germline V gene has CDR1 SGHTA and CDR2 FQGTGA. The CDR3 loop reads CASSPTSSGSALFF. The DNA for the CDR3 is TGTGCCAGCAGCCCGACCTCCTCCGGGTCGGCACTGTTTTTT.

The rearrangement links TRBV11-3 to TRBJ2-1, with 11 bases that match TRBD2. Trimming at V came to 0 bases and at J to 9 bases, leaving 4 bases not matched to a gene. Germline CDR1 SGHNT, CDR2 YENEEA. The CDR3 has 15 residues. CDR3 amino acids: CASSLEASGGSEQFF. CDR3 in DNA: TGTGCCAGCAGCTTAGAGGCTAGCGGGGGGTCTGAGCAGTTCTTC.

V and J are TRBV5-6 and TRBJ1-1; 7 nucleotides line up with TRBD1. Germline CDR1 and CDR2: SGHDT and YYEEEE. The ends lost 5 bases at V and 7 bases at J; junction bases unmatched: 11. This CDR3 has 14 amino acids. CDR3: CASRRIGGTVEAFF. CDR3 coding DNA: TGTGCCAGCAGACGCATAGGGGGGACAGTTGAAGCTTTCTTT.

This sequence joins TRBV12-5 and TRBJ1-2; no reliable D call. The germline V gene encodes CDR1 LGHNT and CDR2 FRNRAP. V gave up 2 bases and J gave up 4 bases, with 5 bases separating them. The CDR3 runs to 12 residues. This CDR3 is CASGLPLYGYTF. The CDR3 nucleotides read TGTGCTAGTGGTTTGCCCCTCTATGGCTACACCTTC. Full variable domain (missing parts from reference TRBV12-5 and TRBJ1-2): DARVTQTPRHKVTEMGQEVTMRCQPILGHNTVFWYRQTMMQGLELLAYFRNRAPLDDSGMPKDRFSAEMPDATLATLKIQPSEPRDSAVYFCASGLPLYGYTFGSGTRLTVV.

This clone was detected a few times. The rearrangement uses TRBV4-3 and TRBJ1-2; 7 nucleotides align to TRBD1. CDR1 is LGHNA and CDR2 is YSLEER in the germline V gene. V gave up 4 bases and J gave up 8 bases; unmatched junction bases: 16. The CDR3 length is 16 residues. Written as DNA, the CDR3 is TGCGCCAGCAGCCCAAGCCGACACTGGCAGGGGGACGGCTACACCTTC. As protein: CASSPSRHWQGDGYTF.

The V and J genes are TRBV5-1 and TRBJ2-7, with TRBD1 as a possible D gene (6 bases). This CDR3 has 13 residues. V gave up 4 bases and J gave up 3 bases, with 11 bases separating them. The germline V gene encodes CDR1 SGHRS and CDR2 YFSETQ. The CDR3 reads CASSLTGVYEQYF. CDR3 sequence (DNA): TGCGCCAGCAGCCTGACAGGAGTCTACGAGCAGTACTTC.

This chain links TRBV11-3 with TRBJ1-2; 9 bases align to TRBD1. The CDR3 spans 15 residues. Trimming removed 3 bases from V and 6 bases from J; junction bases left unmatched: 8. Looked up from germline, CDR1 is SGHNT and CDR2 is YENEEA. CDR3: CASSLDRGPNDGYTF. CDR3 sequence (DNA): TGTGCCAGCAGCTTGGACAGGGGCCCAAATGATGGCTACACCTTC.